This T cell receptor (beta chain) was sequenced for a study of cytotoxic CD8 clonotypes in ibrutinib-treated CLL. Study at large: Researchers reported under twelve relapsed/refractory and approximately 16 treatment-naive patients, 17 to 18 of them IGHV unmutated. Sequenced samples delivered averages of 255,043 productive templates and around 100,000 productive rearrangements. Study-wide points: Clonality increased with ibrutinib response but returned toward baseline at progression.

TCRdb keeps only in-frame clones here, not all; method: immunoSEQ multiplex PCR. The sample holds approximately 160,000 clones, approximately 91% seen once. There are 16 residues in the CDR3. V shed 3 bases and J 1 base; nucleotides not matched to a gene: 5. Germline V lookup: CDR1 SGHNT, CDR2 YYREEE (reference sequence). The authors obtained approximately 2 micrograms of genomic DNA from cryopreserved PBMCs for TCR beta libraries. About this clone: Its antigen is undetermined.

The TCR originated in a human donor with chronic lymphocytic leukemia. This rearrangement joins TRBV5-4 to TRBJ2-3; 10 bases match TRBD1. The sequences come from PBMCs, collected at disease progression, from a patient treated with ibrutinib. CDR3 region: CASSYRQGARTDTQYF. The CDR3 DNA is TGTGCCAGCAGCTACCGACAGGGGGCTCGCACAGATACGCAGTATTTT.